Detailed here is one T cell receptor beta chain. Its antigen is as yet unknown. These data come from a study of cytomegalovirus exposure and HLA in healthy donors. Study-wide results and limits: Reported results showed that the classifier diagnosed cytomegalovirus status with high specificity and sensitivity. Cytomegalovirus association was listed for 164 TCR beta chains.

Amplification used 60 Vbeta primers and 13 Jbeta primers. Produced via immunoSEQ multiplex PCR; TCRdb's table is partial and in-frame only. The data hold 170,000 or so clones, with roughly 78% observed a single time. The length of the CDR3 is 18 residues. The germline V gene encodes CDR1 MGHRA and CDR2 YSYEKL. V gave up 3 bases and J gave up 0 bases; unmatched junction bases: 8. The receptor was isolated from a boy between 10 and 17 years old in good health and CMV-seronegative. This chain links TRBV4-1 with TRBJ1-5; 10 bases map to TRBD1. Sequenced sample: PBMCs. The DNA for the CDR3 is TGCGCCAGCAGCCATGCAGGACAGGGGGTTTATAGCAATCAGCCCCAGCATTTT. The encoded protein is CASSHAGQGVYSNQPQHF.